The source of this T cell receptor (beta chain) is a study of blood T cell repertoires in COVID-19. Clones were read by immunoSEQ multiplex PCR, and TCRdb kept only the in-frame ones, dropping some. The table records 210,000 or so clones, less than 90% of them present only once. This clone occurred a few times. The length of the CDR3 is 16 residues. Trimming took 5 bases from V and 4 from J; bases not matched to a gene: 7. Germline CDR1 is SGHTA and CDR2 is FQGNSA. The sequencing sample was made of peripheral blood. This receptor was taken from an elderly woman with active or convalescent COVID-19. V usage is TRBV7-2 and J usage is TRBJ2-2; 10 bases fit TRBD1. CDR3 bases: TGTGCCAGCAGCGCCCGACAGGGGGCTATCACCGGGGAGCTGTTTTTT. It specifies CASSARQGAITGELFF.